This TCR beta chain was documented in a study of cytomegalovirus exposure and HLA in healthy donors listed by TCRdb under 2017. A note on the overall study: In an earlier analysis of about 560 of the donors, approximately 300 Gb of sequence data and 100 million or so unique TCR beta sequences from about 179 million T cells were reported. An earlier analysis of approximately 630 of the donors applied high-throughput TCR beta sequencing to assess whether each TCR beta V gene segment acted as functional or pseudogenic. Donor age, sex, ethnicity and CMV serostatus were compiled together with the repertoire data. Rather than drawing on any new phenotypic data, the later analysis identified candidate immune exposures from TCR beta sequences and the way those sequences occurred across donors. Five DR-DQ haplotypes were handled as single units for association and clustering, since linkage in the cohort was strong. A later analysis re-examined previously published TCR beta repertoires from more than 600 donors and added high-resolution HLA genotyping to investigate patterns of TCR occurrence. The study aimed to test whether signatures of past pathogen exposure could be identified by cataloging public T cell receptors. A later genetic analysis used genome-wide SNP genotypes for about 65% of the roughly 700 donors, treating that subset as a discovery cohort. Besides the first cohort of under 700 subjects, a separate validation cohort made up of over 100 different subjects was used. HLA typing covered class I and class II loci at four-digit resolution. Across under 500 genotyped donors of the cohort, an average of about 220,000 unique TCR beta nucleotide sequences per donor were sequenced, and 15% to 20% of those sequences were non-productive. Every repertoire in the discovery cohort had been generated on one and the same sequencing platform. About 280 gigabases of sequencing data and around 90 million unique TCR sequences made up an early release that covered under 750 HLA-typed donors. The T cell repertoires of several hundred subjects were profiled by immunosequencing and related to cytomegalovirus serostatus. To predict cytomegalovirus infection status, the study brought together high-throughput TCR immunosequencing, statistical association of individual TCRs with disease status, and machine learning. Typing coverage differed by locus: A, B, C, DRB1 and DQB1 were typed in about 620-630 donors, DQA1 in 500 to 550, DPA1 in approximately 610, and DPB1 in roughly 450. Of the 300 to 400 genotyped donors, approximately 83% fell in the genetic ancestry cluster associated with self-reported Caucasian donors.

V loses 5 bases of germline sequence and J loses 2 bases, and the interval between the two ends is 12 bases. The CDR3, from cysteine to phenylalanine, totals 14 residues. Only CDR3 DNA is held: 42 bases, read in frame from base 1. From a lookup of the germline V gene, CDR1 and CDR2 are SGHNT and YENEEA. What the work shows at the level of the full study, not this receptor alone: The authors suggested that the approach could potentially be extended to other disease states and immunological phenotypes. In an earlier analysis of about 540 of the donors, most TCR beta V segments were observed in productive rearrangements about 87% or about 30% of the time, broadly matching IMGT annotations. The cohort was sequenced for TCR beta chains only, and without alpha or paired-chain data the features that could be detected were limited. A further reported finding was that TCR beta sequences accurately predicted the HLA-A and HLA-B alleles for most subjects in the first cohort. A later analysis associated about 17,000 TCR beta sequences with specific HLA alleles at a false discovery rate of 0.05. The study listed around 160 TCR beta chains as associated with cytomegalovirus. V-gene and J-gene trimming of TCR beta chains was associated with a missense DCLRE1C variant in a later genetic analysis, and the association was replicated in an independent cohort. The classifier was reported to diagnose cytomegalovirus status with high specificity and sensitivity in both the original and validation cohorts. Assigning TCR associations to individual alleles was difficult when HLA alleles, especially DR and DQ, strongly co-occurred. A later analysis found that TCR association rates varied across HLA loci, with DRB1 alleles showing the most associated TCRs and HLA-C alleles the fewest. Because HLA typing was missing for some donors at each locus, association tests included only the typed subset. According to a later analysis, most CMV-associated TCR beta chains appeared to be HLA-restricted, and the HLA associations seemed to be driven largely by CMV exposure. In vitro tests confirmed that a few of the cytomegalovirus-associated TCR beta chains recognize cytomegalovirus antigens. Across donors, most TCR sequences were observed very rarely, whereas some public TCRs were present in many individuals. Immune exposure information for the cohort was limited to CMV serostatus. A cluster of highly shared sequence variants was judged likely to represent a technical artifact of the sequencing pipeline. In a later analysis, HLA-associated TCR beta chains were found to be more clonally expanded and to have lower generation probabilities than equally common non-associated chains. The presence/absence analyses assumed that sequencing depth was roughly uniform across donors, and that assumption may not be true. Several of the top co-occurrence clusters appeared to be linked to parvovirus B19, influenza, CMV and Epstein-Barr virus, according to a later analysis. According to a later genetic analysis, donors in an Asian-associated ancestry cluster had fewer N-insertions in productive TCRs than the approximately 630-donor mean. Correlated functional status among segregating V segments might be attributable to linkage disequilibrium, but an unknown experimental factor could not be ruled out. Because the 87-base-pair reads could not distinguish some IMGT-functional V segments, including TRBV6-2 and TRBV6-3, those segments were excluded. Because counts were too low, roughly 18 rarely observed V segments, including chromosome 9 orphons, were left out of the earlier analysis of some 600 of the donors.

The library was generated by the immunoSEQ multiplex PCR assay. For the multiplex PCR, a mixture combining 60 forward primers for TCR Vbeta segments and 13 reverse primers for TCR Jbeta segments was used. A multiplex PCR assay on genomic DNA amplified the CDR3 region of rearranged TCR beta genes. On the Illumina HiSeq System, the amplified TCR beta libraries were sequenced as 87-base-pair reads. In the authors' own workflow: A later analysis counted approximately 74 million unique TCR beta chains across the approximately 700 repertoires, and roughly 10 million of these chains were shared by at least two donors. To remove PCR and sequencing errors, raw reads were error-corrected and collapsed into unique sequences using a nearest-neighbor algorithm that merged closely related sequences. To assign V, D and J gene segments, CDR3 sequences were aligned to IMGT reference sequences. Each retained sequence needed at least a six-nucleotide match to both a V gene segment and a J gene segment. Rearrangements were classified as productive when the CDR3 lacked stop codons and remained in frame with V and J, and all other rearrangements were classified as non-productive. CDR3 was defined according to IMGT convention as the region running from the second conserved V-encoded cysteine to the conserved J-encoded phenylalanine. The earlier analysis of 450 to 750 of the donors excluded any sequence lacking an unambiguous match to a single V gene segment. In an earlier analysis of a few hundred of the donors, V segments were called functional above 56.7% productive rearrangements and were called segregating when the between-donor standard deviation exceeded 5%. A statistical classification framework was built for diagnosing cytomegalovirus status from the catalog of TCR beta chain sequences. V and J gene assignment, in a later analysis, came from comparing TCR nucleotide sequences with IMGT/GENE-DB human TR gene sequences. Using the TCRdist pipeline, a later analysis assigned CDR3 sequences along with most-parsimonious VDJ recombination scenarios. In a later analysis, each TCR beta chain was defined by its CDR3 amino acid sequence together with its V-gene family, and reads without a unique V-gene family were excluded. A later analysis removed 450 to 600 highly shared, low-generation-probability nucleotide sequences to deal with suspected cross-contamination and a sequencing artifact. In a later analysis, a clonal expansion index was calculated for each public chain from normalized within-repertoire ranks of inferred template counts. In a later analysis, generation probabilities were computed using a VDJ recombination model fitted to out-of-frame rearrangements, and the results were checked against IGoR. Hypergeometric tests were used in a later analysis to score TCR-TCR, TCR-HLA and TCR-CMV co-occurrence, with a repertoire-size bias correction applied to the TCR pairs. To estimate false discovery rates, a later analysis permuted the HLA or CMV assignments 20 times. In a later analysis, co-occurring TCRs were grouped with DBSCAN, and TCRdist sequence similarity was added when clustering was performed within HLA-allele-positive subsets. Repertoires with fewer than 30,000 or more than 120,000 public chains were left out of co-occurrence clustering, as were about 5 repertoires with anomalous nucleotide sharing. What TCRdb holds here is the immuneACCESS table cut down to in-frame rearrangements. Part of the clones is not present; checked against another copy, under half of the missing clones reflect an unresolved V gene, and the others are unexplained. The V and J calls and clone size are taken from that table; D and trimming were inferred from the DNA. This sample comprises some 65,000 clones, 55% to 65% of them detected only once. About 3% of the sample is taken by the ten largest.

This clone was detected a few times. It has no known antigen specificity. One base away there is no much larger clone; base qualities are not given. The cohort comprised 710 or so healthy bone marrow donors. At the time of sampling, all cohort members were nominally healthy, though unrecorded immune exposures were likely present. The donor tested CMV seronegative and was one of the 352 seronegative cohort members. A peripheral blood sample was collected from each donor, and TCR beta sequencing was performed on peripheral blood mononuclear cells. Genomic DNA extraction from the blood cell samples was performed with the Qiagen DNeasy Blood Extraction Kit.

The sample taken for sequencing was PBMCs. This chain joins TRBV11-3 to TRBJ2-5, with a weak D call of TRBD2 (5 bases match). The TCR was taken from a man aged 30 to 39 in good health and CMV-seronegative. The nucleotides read TGTGCCAGCAGCCTCTCGGGATCACAAGAGACCCAGTACTTC. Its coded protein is CASSLSGSQETQYF. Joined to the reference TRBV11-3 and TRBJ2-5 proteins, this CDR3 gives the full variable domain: EAGVVQSPRYKIIEKKQPVAFWCNPISGHNTLYWYLQNLGQGPELLIRYENEEAVDDSQLPKDRFSAERLKGVDSTLKIQPAELGDSAVYLCASSLSGSQETQYFGPGTRLLVL.